This paragraph covers one TCR beta chain sequence. Its target is not known. When sampled, the donors appeared nominally healthy, though they likely had unrecorded immune exposures. This entry belongs to a study of cytomegalovirus exposure and HLA in healthy donors. Regarding the study as a whole: Most of the TCR beta V segments (in an earlier analysis) were productive either about 87% or about 30% of the time. It has been reported that TCR beta sequences accurately predicted the HLA-A and HLA-B alleles of most subjects. Among the CMV-associated chains, a few were confirmed in vitro as specific for CMV antigens.

Germline assignment: CDR1 LNHDA and CDR2 SQIVND (reference sequence). This CDR3 spans 18 amino acids. With V trimmed by 3 bases and J by 7 bases, 17 bases remained unmatched. The PCR made use of 60 Vbeta and 13 Jbeta primers. Sequenced by immunoSEQ multiplex PCR; TCRdb stores in-frame clones only, minus some. Of some 130,000 clones in the sample, approximately 82% are singletons; the top ten hold around 3%. The specimen was PBMCs. The gene calls are TRBV19 and TRBJ2-1; 8 bases line up with TRBD2. This TCR came from a boy younger than 10 in good health and CMV-seronegative. The CDR3 region is CASSILGPAGGGENEQFF. The CDR3 DNA follows: TGTGCCAGTAGTATCCTGGGACCGGCGGGAGGAGGGGAAAATGAGCAGTTCTTC.